One sample yielded the 15 T cell receptor beta chains listed below, sequenced in a study of OX40 agonist ivuxolimab in advanced cancers. TCRdb's table, derived via immunoSEQ multiplex PCR, lists solely in-frame clones and lacks some. The sample has fewer than 75,000 clones, about 87% seen once. Here the sequenced sample was CD4+ or CD8+ T cells sorted from blood, taken in a trial of the OX40 agonist ivuxolimab. The receptors derive from an adult with an advanced solid tumor such as melanoma, head and neck, liver or kidney cancer.

The genes are TRBV5-1 and TRBJ1-2, with D perhaps matching TRBD1 (5 bases). The CDR3 runs to 15 residues. Germline loops: CDR1 SGHRS, CDR2 YFSETQ. V was pared by 0 bases and J by 4 bases, with 13 bases between. In DNA form, the CDR3 reads TGCGCCAGCAGCTTGGAAGGGCTTGGGACCTATGGCTACACCTTC. Translating gives CASSLEGLGTYGYTF.

The chain carries TRBV7-7 and TRBJ2-3; the D gene is possibly TRBD2 (6 bases). CDR1 is SSHAT and CDR2 is FNYEAQ in the germline V gene (reference sequence). CDR3 length equals 15 residues. CDR3: CASGPAVKLPDTQYF. Here the CDR3 DNA reads TGTGCTAGCGGCCCAGCCGTGAAGCTTCCAGATACGCAGTATTTT.

This rearrangement joins TRBV5-1 to TRBJ1-1, with TRBD1 as a possible D gene (6 bases). Trimming took off 1 base at V and 3 bases at J, with 7 bases between the two ends. Germline V gene lookup returns CDR1 SGHRS and CDR2 YFSETQ. The CDR3 has 13 residues. CDR3 protein: CASSLSGDTEAFF. DNA of the CDR3: TGCGCCAGCAGCTTGTCAGGGGACACTGAAGCTTTCTTT.

The chain carries TRBV9 and TRBJ2-7, with TRBD2 matching over 7 bases. This CDR3 is built from 15 residues. The germline CDR1 and CDR2 sequences are SGDLS and YYNGEE. V gave up 4 bases and J gave up 0 bases; unmatched junction bases: 7. CDR3 sequence: CASSPTSASSYEQYF. In nucleotides, the CDR3 is TGTGCCAGCAGCCCCACTAGCGCGAGCTCCTACGAGCAGTACTTC. Variable domain in full (rest from reference TRBV9 and TRBJ2-7): DSGVTQTPKHLITATGQRVTLRCSPRSGDLSVYWYQQSLDQGLQFLIQYYNGEERAKGNILERFSAQQFPDLHSELNLSSLELGDSALYFCASSPTSASSYEQYFGPGTRLTVT.

This chain links TRBV5-6 with TRBJ1-4; the match to TRBD1 covers 7 bases. The CDR3 spans 15 residues. V dropped 0 bases and J dropped 3; count of bases not matched to a gene: 2. Germline V gene data show CDR1 as SGHDT and CDR2 as YYEEEE. The DNA for the CDR3 is TGTGCCAGCAGCTTGGCCGGGACAGCTAATGAAAAACTGTTTTTT. As protein: CASSLAGTANEKLFF.

This chain joins TRBV19 and TRBJ1-5; D gene ambiguous. The V end lost 6 bases, the J end lost 3 bases, and 12 bases lay between the germline ends. This CDR3 is 14 amino acids long. Germline V lookup: CDR1 LNHDA, CDR2 SQIVND (reference sequence). The CDR3 spells CASSPERINQPQHF. CDR3 sequence (DNA): TGTGCCAGTAGCCCGGAGCGGATCAATCAGCCCCAGCATTTT. Looking up the rest from reference TRBV19 and TRBJ1-5 gives the full variable domain: DGGITQSPKYLFRKEGQNVTLSCEQNLNHDAMYWYRQDPGQGLRLIYYSQIVNDFQKGDIAEGYSVSREKKESFPLTVTSAQKNPTAFYLCASSPERINQPQHFGDGTRLSIL.

The V and J genes are TRBV5-1 and TRBJ2-7; 8 nucleotides align to TRBD1. The V gene end was trimmed by 2 bases and the J gene end by 2 bases; junction bases not matched to a gene: 9. The CDR3 runs 16 residues. Germline V lookup: CDR1 SGHRS, CDR2 YFSETQ. CDR3 coding DNA: TGCGCCAGCAGCTTATCCTTAGGACAGGGTGCCTACGAGCAGTACTTC. Translated, it gives CASSLSLGQGAYEQYF.

This sequence joins TRBV11-2 and TRBJ1-6; TRBD1 is a possible D gene (5 bases). The CDR3 sequence is 15 residues long. Germline V gene sequence: CDR1 SGHAT, CDR2 FQNNGV. Trimming left V 5 bases short and J 7 bases short, with 15 bases between. The CDR3, as DNA: TGTGCCAGCAGCCCCACGGGACTAAGGAATTCACCCCTCCACTTT. Protein sequence: CASSPTGLRNSPLHF.

The chain joins TRBV27 to TRBJ1-1; no firm D call. Germline CDR1 and CDR2: MNHEY and SMNVEV (reference sequence). V was shortened by 5 bases and J by 0 bases, with 16 bases between the two germline ends. The CDR3 is made up of 16 amino acids. For the CDR3, the DNA is TGTGCCAGCAGTCCCCGCCCCGTCAGCCTGAACACTGAAGCTTTCTTT. Translating gives CASSPRPVSLNTEAFF.

The CDR3 bases are TGCGCCAGCAGCTTGGGCGGGCCAAACACTGAAGCTTTCTTT. This translates into CASSLGGPNTEAFF. V gene TRBV5-1 combines with J gene TRBJ1-1; the D is unclear. The CDR3 contains 14 residues. The germline V and J ends were trimmed by 0 bases and 2 bases, with 8 bases remaining between them. The germline V gene has CDR1 SGHRS and CDR2 YFSETQ.

The gene calls are TRBV18 and TRBJ1-5; no clear D gene. The CDR3 contains 15 residues. Per germline, CDR1 KGHSH and CDR2 LQKENI. Trimming left V 6 bases short and J 1 base short, with 13 bases between. The CDR3 region is CASSQEGGSNQPQHF. Written as DNA, the CDR3 is TGTGCCAGCTCCCAGGAAGGAGGAAGCAATCAGCCCCAGCATTTT.

V and J are TRBV7-6 and TRBJ2-3; no firm D call. Germline assignment: CDR1 SGHVS and CDR2 FNYEAQ. Trimming left V 3 bases short and J 2 bases short, with 6 bases between. The CDR3 consists of 13 residues. This CDR3 reads CASSFSFTDTQYF. The DNA for the CDR3 is TGTGCCAGCAGCTTTAGCTTCACAGATACGCAGTATTTT.

V is TRBV7-3 and J is TRBJ1-1; perhaps TRBD1 as D (5 bases). The CDR3 is made up of 14 amino acids. The V end was cut by 5 bases, the J end by 3 bases, with 13 bases between. From germline, CDR1 is SGHTA and CDR2 FQGTGA. CDR3 coding DNA: TGTGCCAGCAGCCCGGACGGGGCGGACACTGAAGCTTTCTTT. It encodes CASSPDGADTEAFF.

This chain links TRBV7-3 with TRBJ2-2; the D is unclear. There are 16 residues in the CDR3. V shed 2 bases and J shed 2 bases, with 12 bases lying between them. CDR1 and CDR2 (germline): SGHTA, FQGTGA. The CDR3 DNA sequence: TGTGCCAGCAGCTTACAAGATATTCGTAACACCGGGGAGCTGTTTTTT. Its protein is CASSLQDIRNTGELFF.

The V call is TRBV6-6, the J call TRBJ2-7, with 10 bases that match TRBD1. The V gene end was trimmed by 2 bases and the J gene end by 5 bases; junction bases not matched to a gene: 6. The CDR3 loop spans 15 amino acids. Germline CDR1 MNHNY, CDR2 SVGAGI (reference sequence). The DNA for the CDR3 is TGTGCCAGCAGTTACGGTGGACAGGGGGTGGACGAGCAGTACTTC. This translates into CASSYGGQGVDEQYF.